This T cell receptor beta chain was recorded in a study of blood T cell repertoires in COVID-19. Study as a whole: Sample material is recorded as cDNA or gDNA derived from T cells, B-cell-depleted T cells, or PBMCs.

TCRdb keeps only in-frame clones here, not all; method: immunoSEQ multiplex PCR. The sample lists 200,000 to 250,000 clones; around 86% were seen once. This clone was observed a handful of times. The CDR3 length is 15 residues. Sequencing was carried out using peripheral blood. V gene TRBV12-2 combines with J gene TRBJ2-7; the D call in the table, TRBD2, was not verified against the DNA. TRBV12-2 is deemed a pseudogene. The sequence was collected from a human donor in a cohort sampled during active COVID-19. The CDR3 protein is CASRLALSTSNEQYF. CDR3 in DNA: TGTGCAAGTCGCTTAGCTCTCTCTACTTCCAACGAGCAGTACTTC.